This passage covers 16 T cell receptor beta chains from one sample sequenced in a study of blood T cell repertoires in COVID-19. TCRdb's table, derived via immunoSEQ multiplex PCR, lists solely in-frame clones and lacks some. This table has some 320,000 clones, 88% appearing once. The source material was peripheral blood. The receptors come from a woman aged 25-40 years who had recovered from COVID-19.

The rearrangement joins TRBV7-3 to TRBJ1-1; 10 bases are shared with TRBD1. Trimming took 5 bases from V and 6 from J; bases not matched to a gene: 9. From germline, CDR1 is SGHTA and CDR2 FQGTGA. The length of the CDR3 is 15 residues. CDR3 sequence: CASSPDSGTGAEAFF. The CDR3 nucleotides read TGTGCCAGCAGCCCGGACTCCGGGACAGGGGCTGAAGCTTTCTTT.

There are a few counts of this clone. The genes are TRBV7-2 and TRBJ2-3, with D unresolved. Germline loops: CDR1 SGHTA, CDR2 FQGNSA. V lost 3 bases and J lost 7, with 11 bases in between. CDR3 length equals 13 residues. DNA for the CDR3: TGTGCCAGCAGCTTGTCGCCGAGGTATACGCAGTATTTT. Protein: CASSLSPRYTQYF.

CDR3 DNA: TGTGCCAGCAGTTCGCCGGGACTAGCGGGGCAAGAGACCCAGTACTTC. Translating it yields CASSSPGLAGQETQYF. This sequence joins TRBV27 and TRBJ2-5; 13 nucleotides line up with TRBD2. V was clipped by 4 bases and J by 2 bases; unmatched bases: 4. This CDR3 contains 16 residues. CDR1 and CDR2 (germline): MNHEY, SMNVEV (reference sequence).

J is TRBJ1-1 and V is TRBV19; 9 nucleotides line up with TRBD1. The CDR3 length is 15 residues. CDR1 and CDR2 from the germline V gene are LNHDA and SQIVND (reference sequence). Trimming removed 7 bases from V and 6 bases from J; junction bases left unmatched: 12. The CDR3 protein is CASKSTGGLGAEAFF. CDR3 nucleotides: TGTGCCAGTAAATCTACAGGGGGCCTAGGGGCTGAAGCTTTCTTT.

V and J are TRBV6-5 and TRBJ2-7, with no clear D. The germline gives CDR1 MNHEY, CDR2 SVGAGI. The germline V and J ends were trimmed by 6 bases and 6 bases, with 15 bases remaining between them. This CDR3 is built from 13 residues. Here the CDR3 reads CASSVQSRREQYF. CDR3 in DNA: TGTGCCAGCAGCGTCCAATCTAGACGCGAGCAGTACTTC.

The J gene is TRBJ1-6, the V gene TRBV30; the match to TRBD1 covers 7 bases. CDR1 is GTSNPN and CDR2 is SVGIG in the germline V gene (reference sequence). V was pared by 5 bases and J by 7 bases, with 5 bases of the junction left unmatched. CDR3 length: 13 amino acids. The DNA of the CDR3 is TGTGCCTGGTCACAGGGGCCAAATTCACCCCTCCACTTT. It translates to CAWSQGPNSPLHF.

This clone was recorded only once. V gene TRBV6-2 or TRBV6-3 combines with J gene TRBJ2-7, with TRBD1 identical over 7 bases. The CDR3 covers 14 residues. V trimming: 5 bases; J trimming: 2 bases; junction bases outside the gene matches: 6. Germline V lookup: CDR1 MNHEY, CDR2 SVGEGT. CDR3 region: CASSGWDSTYEQYF. The CDR3 nucleotides are TGTGCCAGCAGTGGATGGGACAGCACCTACGAGCAGTACTTC.

This sequence joins TRBV5-1 and TRBJ2-7, with D possibly matching TRBD2 (5 bases). CDR1 is SGHRS and CDR2 is YFSETQ in the germline V gene. V was clipped by 4 bases and J by 6 bases, with 11 bases between them. The CDR3 length is 12 residues. In DNA form, the CDR3 reads TGCGCCAGCAGCCGGGGAGATGGCGAGCAGTACTTC. Protein product: CASSRGDGEQYF.

This clone appeared a few times. The J gene is TRBJ2-7, the V gene TRBV2, with TRBD1 matching over 7 bases. Germline V lookup: CDR1 SNHLY, CDR2 FYNNEI. There are 14 residues in the CDR3. V gave up 6 bases and J gave up 0 bases; unmatched junction bases: 5. For the CDR3, the DNA is TGTGCCAGCAGCCAGACAGGGAGCTCCTACGAGCAGTACTTC. Its protein is CASSQTGSSYEQYF. Full variable domain (rest looked up from reference TRBV2 and TRBJ2-7): EPEVTQTPSHQVTQMGQEVILRCVPISNHLYFYWYRQILGQKVEFLVSFYNNEISEKSEIFDDQFSVERPDGSNFTLKIRSTKLEDSAMYFCASSQTGSSYEQYFGPGTRLTVT.

The gene calls are TRBV5-4 and TRBJ2-3, with 16 bases that match TRBD2. The junction had 7 bases not matched to a gene; V was cut back by 0 bases and J by 6 bases. Germline CDR1 and CDR2: SGHNT and YYREEE (reference sequence). This CDR3 comprises 18 residues. CDR3 amino acids: CASSLDGTSGGGRDTQYF. CDR3 coding DNA: TGTGCCAGCAGCTTGGATGGGACTAGCGGGGGGGGCCGGGATACGCAGTATTTT.

The chain carries TRBV7-6 and TRBJ2-3; TRBD1 might be the D (6 bases). V gave up 1 base and J gave up 2 bases, with 13 bases separating them. This CDR3 has 16 amino acids. The germline V gene encodes CDR1 SGHVS and CDR2 FNYEAQ. The CDR3 spells CASSLVAGEITDTQYF. DNA for the CDR3: TGTGCCAGCAGCTTAGTCGCAGGGGAAATCACAGATACGCAGTATTTT.

The rearrangement uses TRBV11-2 and TRBJ1-2, with 9 nucleotides matching TRBD1. With 5 bases clipped from V and 8 bases from J, the junction kept 12 bases outside the gene matches. CDR1 and CDR2 (germline): SGHAT, FQNNGV. This CDR3 region has 15 residues. The CDR3 region has the DNA TGTGCCAGCAGCATCGTGCCGGGACAGGGAGTAGGCTACACCTTC. The encoded protein is CASSIVPGQGVGYTF.

The chain combines TRBV5-1 with TRBJ1-5, with D perhaps TRBD1 (6 bases). Between the trimmed V and J ends, which lost 0 bases and 7 bases, there was a span of 14 bases. There are 15 residues in the CDR3. Germline assignment: CDR1 SGHRS and CDR2 YFSETQ. CDR3 DNA: TGCGCCAGCAGCTTGGGAACCAGGGGCGGCCAGCCCCAGCATTTT. As protein: CASSLGTRGGQPQHF. The full variable domain, with the rest looked up from reference TRBV5-1 and TRBJ1-5, is KAGVTQTPRYLIKTRGQQVTLSCSPISGHRSVSWYQQTPGQGLQFLFEYFSETQRNKGNFPGRFSGRQFSNSRSEMNVSTLELGDSALYLCASSLGTRGGQPQHFGDGTRLSIL.

J is TRBJ1-6 and V is TRBV5-1; D remains ambiguous. CDR3 length: 17 residues. The germline CDR1 and CDR2 sequences are SGHRS and YFSETQ. Deletions cut 0 bases from V and 5 bases from J, with 15 bases between. CDR3 nucleotide sequence: TGCGCCAGCAGCTTGGTTGGGCCCACCCACGATAATTCACCCCTCCACTTT. Amino acid sequence: CASSLVGPTHDNSPLHF.

This chain connects TRBV28 to TRBJ1-1, with D uncertain. With 7 bases removed from V and 0 bases from J, the gap between germline ends came to 9 bases. The CDR3 sequence is 13 residues long. The germline V gene has CDR1 MDHEN and CDR2 SYDVKM. CDR3 in amino acids: CASIEAMNTEAFF. CDR3 sequence (DNA): TGTGCCAGCATCGAGGCAATGAACACTGAAGCTTTCTTT.

This chain connects TRBV28 to TRBJ1-2, with a weak D call TRBD1 (5 bases). Looked up from germline, CDR1 is MDHEN and CDR2 is SYDVKM. V gave up 6 bases and J gave up 6 bases, with 17 bases separating them. CDR3 length: 14 amino acids. CDR3 protein: CASRQGGAVDGYTF. The CDR3 nucleotides are TGTGCCAGCAGGCAGGGAGGCGCGGTCGATGGCTACACCTTC.